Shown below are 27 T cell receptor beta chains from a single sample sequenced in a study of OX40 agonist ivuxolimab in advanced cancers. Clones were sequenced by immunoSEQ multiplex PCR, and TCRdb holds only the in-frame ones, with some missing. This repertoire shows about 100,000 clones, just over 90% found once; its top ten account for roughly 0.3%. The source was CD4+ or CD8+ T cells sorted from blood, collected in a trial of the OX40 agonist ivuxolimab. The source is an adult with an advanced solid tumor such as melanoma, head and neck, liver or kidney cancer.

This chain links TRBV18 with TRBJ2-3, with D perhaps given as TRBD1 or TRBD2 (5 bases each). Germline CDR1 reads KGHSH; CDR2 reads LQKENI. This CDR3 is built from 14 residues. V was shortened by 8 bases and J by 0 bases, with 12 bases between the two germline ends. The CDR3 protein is CASQPGRSTDTQYF. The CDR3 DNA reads TGTGCCAGCCAACCGGGACGCAGCACAGATACGCAGTATTTT.

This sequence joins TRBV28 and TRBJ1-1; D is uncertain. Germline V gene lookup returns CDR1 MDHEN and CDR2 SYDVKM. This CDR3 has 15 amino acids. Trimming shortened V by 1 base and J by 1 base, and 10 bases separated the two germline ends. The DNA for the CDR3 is TGTGCCAGCAGTTTATTAGGACGGAGGAACACTGAAGCTTTCTTT. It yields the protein CASSLLGRRNTEAFF.

The CDR3 DNA reads TGTGCCAGCAGCCCTCGGACAAAAGTCTACGAGCAGTACTTC. Translating it yields CASSPRTKVYEQYF. This chain links TRBV13 with TRBJ2-7; a weak D match, TRBD1 (5 bases). Trimming left V 5 bases short and J 3 bases short, with 14 bases between. This CDR3 spans 14 amino acids. CDR1 is PRHDT and CDR2 is FYEKMQ in the germline V gene (reference sequence).

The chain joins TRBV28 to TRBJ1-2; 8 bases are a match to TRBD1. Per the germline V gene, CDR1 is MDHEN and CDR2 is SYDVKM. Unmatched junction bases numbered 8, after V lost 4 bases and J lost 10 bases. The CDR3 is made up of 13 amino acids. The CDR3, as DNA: TGTGCCAGCAGTTCTCAGGACAGGGTCGTCTACACCTTC. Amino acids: CASSSQDRVVYTF.

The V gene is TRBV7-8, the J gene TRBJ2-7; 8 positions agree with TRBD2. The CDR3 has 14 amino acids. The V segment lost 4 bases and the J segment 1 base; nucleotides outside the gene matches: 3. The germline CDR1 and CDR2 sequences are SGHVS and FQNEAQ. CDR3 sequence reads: CASSSSGGSYEQYF. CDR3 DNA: TGTGCCAGCAGCTCCAGCGGGGGTTCCTACGAGCAGTACTTC.

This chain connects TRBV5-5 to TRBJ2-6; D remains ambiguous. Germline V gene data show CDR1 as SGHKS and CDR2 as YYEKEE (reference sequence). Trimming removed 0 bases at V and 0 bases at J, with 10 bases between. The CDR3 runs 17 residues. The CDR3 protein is CASSLVPAHSGANVLTF. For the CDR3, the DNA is TGTGCCAGCAGCTTGGTGCCAGCGCACTCTGGGGCCAACGTCCTGACTTTC.

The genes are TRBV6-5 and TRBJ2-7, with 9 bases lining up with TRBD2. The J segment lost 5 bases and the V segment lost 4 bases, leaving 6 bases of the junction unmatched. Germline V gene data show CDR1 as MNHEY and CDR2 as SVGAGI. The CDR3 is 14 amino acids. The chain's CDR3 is CASSFLAGSHEQYF. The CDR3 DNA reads TGTGCCAGCAGTTTTCTAGCGGGATCCCACGAGCAGTACTTC.

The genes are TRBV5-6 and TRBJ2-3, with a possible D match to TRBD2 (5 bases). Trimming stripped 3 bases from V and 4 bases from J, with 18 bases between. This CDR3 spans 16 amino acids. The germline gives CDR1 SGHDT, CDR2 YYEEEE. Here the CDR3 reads CASSWRTNNLPDTQYF. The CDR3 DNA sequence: TGTGCCAGCAGCTGGAGGACGAATAACCTTCCAGATACGCAGTATTTT. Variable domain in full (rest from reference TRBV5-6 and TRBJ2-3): DAGVTQSPTHLIKTRGQQVTLRCSPKSGHDTVSWYQQALGQGPQFIFQYYEEEERQRGNFPDRFSGHQFPNYSSELNVNALLLGDSALYLCASSWRTNNLPDTQYFGPGTRLTVL.

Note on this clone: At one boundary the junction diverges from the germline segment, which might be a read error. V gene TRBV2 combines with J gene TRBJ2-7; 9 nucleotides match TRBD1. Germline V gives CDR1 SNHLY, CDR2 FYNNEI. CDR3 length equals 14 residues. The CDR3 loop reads CASSRTGVAYEQCF. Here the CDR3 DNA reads TGTGCCAGCAGTAGGACAGGGGTGGCCTACGAGCAGTGCTTC.

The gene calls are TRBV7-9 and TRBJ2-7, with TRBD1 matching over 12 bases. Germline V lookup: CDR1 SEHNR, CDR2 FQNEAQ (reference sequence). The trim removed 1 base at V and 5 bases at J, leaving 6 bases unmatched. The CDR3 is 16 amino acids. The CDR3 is CASSLGIGTGGNEQYF. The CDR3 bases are TGTGCCAGCAGCTTAGGTATCGGGACAGGGGGCAACGAGCAGTACTTC.

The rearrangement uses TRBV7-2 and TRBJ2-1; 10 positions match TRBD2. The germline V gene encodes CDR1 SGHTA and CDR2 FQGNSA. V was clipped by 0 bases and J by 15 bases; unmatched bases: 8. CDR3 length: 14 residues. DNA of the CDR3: TGTGCCAGCAGCTTAGCCGGGACTAGCGTTGGCTGGTTCTTC. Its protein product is CASSLAGTSVGWFF.

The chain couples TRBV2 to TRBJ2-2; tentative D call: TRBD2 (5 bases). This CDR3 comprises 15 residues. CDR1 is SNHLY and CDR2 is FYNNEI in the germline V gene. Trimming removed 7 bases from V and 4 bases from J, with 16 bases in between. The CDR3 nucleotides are TGTGCCAGCAAGGGCGGACTGTCGAGCACCGGGGAGCTGTTTTTT. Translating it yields CASKGGLSSTGELFF.

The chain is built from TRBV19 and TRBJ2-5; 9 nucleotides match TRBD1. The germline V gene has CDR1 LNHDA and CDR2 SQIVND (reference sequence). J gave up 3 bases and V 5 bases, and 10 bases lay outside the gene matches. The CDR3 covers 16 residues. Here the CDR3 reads CASSRTPDRGEETQYF. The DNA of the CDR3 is TGTGCCAGTAGTCGAACCCCGGACAGGGGCGAAGAGACCCAGTACTTC.

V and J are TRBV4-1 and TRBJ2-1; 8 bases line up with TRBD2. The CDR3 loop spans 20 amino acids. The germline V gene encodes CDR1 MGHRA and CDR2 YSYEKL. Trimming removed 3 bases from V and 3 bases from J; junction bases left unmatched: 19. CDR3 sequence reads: CASSQGLGGRLLGGYNEQFF. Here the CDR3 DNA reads TGCGCCAGCAGCCAGGGTCTTGGCGGGAGGCTCCTCGGGGGCTACAATGAGCAGTTCTTC.

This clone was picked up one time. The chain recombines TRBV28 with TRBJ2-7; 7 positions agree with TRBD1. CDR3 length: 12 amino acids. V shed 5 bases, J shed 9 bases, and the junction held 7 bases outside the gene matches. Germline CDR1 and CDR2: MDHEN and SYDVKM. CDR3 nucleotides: TGTGCCAGCAGTAGAGGACAGGCTGTGCAGTACTTC. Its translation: CASSRGQAVQYF.

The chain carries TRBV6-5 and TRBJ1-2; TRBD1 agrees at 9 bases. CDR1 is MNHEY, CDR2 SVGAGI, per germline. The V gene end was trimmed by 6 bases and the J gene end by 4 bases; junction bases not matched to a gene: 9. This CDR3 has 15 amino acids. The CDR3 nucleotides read TGTGCCAGCAGCCAAGCGGGACAGGGTGTCTATGGCTACACCTTC. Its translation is CASSQAGQGVYGYTF.

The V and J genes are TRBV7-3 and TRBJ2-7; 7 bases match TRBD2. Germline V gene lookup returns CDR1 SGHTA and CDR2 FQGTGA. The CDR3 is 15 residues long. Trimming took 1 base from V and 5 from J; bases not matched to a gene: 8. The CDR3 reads CASSLRGGTGNEQYF. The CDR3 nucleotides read TGTGCCAGCAGCTTAAGGGGAGGGACTGGTAACGAGCAGTACTTC.

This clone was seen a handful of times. The CDR3 DNA reads as TGTGCCAGCAGTGAAAGGCAGGGAGATGGCTACACCTTC. Amino acid sequence: CASSERQGDGYTF. J is TRBJ1-2 and V is TRBV6-1; the D gene is possibly TRBD1 (5 bases). CDR3 length equals 13 residues. V lost 2 bases and J lost 6, with 10 bases in between. Germline CDR1 and CDR2: MNHNS and SASEGT.

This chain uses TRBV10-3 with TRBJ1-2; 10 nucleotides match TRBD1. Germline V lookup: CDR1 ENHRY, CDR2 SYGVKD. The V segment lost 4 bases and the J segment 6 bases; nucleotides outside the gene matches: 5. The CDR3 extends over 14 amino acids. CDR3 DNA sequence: TGTGCCATCAGTGCCCCGGACAGGGGGAATGGCTACACCTTC. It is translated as CAISAPDRGNGYTF.

The CDR3 DNA is TGTGCCAGCAGCCTTGCCGGGACAGGGGCACATGAGCAGTTCTTC. Amino acid sequence: CASSLAGTGAHEQFF. The gene calls are TRBV9 and TRBJ2-1; 10 bases fit TRBD1. Losses at the gene ends were 4 bases for V and 8 bases for J; bases not matched to a gene: 9. This CDR3 contains 15 residues. Germline loops: CDR1 SGDLS, CDR2 YYNGEE.

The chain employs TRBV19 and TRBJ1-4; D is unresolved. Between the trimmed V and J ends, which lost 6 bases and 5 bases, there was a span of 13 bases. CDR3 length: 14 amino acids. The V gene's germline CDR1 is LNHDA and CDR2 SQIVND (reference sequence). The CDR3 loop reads CASRGAGPNEKLFF. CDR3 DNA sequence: TGTGCCAGTAGGGGAGCAGGACCGAATGAAAAACTGTTTTTT.

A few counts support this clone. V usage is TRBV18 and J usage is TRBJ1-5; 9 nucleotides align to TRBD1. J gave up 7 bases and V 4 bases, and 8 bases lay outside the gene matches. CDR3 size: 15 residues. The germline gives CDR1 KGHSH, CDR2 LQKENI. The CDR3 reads CASSLGQGRSQPQHF. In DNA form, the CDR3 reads TGTGCCAGCTCACTTGGACAGGGGCGATCCCAGCCCCAGCATTTT.

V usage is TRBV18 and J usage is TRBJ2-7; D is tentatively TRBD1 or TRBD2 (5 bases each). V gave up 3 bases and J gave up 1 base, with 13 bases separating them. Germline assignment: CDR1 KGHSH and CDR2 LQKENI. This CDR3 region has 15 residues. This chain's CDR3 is CASSPQGAVSYEQYF. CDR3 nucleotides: TGTGCCAGCTCACCTCAGGGAGCGGTGTCCTACGAGCAGTACTTC.

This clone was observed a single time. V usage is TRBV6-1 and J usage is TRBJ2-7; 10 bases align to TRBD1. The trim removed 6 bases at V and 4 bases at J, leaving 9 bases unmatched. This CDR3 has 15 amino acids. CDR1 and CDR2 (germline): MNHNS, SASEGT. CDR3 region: CASRKLPGQGYEQYF. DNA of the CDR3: TGTGCCAGCAGAAAGTTACCGGGACAGGGGTACGAGCAGTACTTC.

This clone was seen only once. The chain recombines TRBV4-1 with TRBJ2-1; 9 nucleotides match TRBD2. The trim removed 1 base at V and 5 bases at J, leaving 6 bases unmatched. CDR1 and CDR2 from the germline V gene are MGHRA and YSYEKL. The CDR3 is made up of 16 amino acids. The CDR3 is CASSQAASGTHNEQFF. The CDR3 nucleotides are TGCGCCAGCAGCCAAGCGGCTAGCGGGACCCACAATGAGCAGTTCTTC.

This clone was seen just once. The CDR3: CASSLVLAGGQETQYF. In DNA, the CDR3 is TGTGCCAGCAGCTTAGTACTAGCGGGGGGACAAGAGACCCAGTACTTC. J is TRBJ2-5 and V is TRBV7-2, with TRBD2 matching 12 bases. Germline-derived CDR1 and CDR2 are SGHTA and FQGNSA. The CDR3 covers 16 residues. J gave up 2 bases and V 1 base, and 2 bases lay outside the gene matches. Full variable domain (outside the CDR3, taken from reference TRBV7-2 and TRBJ2-5): GAGVSQSPSNKVTEKGKDVELRCDPISGHTALYWYRQSLGQGLEFLIYFQGNSAPDKSGLPSDRFSAERTGGSVSTLTIQRTQQEDSAVYLCASSLVLAGGQETQYFGPGTRLLVL.

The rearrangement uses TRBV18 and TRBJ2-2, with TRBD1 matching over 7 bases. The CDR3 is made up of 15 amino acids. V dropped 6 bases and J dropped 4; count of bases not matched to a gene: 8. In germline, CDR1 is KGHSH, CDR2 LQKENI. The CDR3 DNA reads TGTGCCAGCTCCGAGGGGGCGCGGAGCACCGGGGAGCTGTTTTTT. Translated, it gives CASSEGARSTGELFF. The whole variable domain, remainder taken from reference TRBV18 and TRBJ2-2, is NAGVMQNPRHLVRRRGQEARLRCSPMKGHSHVYWYRQLPEEGLKFMVYLQKENIIDESGMPKERFSAEFPKEGPSILRIQQVVRGDSAAYFCASSEGARSTGELFFGEGSRLTVL.